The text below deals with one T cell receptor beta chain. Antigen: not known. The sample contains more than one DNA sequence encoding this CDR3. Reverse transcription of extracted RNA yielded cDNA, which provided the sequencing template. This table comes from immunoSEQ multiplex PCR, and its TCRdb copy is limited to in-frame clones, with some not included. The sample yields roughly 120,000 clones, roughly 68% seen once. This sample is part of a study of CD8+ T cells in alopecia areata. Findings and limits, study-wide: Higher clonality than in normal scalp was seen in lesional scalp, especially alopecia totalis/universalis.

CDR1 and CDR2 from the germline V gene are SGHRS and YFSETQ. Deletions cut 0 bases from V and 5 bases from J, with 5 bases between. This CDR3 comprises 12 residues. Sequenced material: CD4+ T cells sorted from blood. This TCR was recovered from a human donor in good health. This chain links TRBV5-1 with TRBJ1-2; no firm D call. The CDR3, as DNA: TGCGCCAGCAGCTTGGAAGGTTATGGCTACACCTTC. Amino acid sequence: CASSLEGYGYTF.